The sequence of this T cell receptor beta chain was determined in a study of blood T cell repertoires in COVID-19. TCRdb keeps only in-frame clones here, not all; method: immunoSEQ multiplex PCR. The table records around 150,000 clones, around nine tenths of them present only once. The TCR originated in a middle-aged woman with acute or convalescent COVID-19. Sequencing input: peripheral blood.

CDR3: CASSLDRETEAFF. In DNA, the CDR3 is TGTGCCAGCAGCTTGGACAGGGAAACTGAAGCTTTCTTT. The chain uses TRBV5-4 and TRBJ1-1, with D possibly matching TRBD1 (6 bases). Looked up from germline, CDR1 is SGHNT and CDR2 is YYREEE (reference sequence). V was trimmed by 0 bases and J by 5 bases, leaving 8 bases between them. The CDR3 has 13 residues.